Detailed here is one T cell receptor (beta chain). These data originate in a study of blood T cell repertoires in COVID-19. Assay: immunoSEQ multiplex PCR; the TCRdb copy retains only in-frame clones and omits some. The table includes about 46,000 clones, over 75% detected once. The source is a human donor with active COVID-19. The donor label of this sample is uncertain. The sequenced sample consisted of peripheral blood.

CDR3 amino acids: CARSRGTPPSNTEAFF. CDR3 DNA: TGTGCCAGAAGCCGAGGGACACCTCCGTCCAACACTGAAGCTTTCTTT. This chain links TRBV5-3 with TRBJ1-1, with D perhaps TRBD1 (6 bases). TRBV5-3 is recorded as an ORF, its role being uncertain. Trimming removed 4 bases at V and 2 bases at J, with 18 bases between. The CDR3 totals 16 residues.